The 27 T cell receptor beta chains reported below all come from one sample, sequenced in a study of PD-1 blockade in classical Hodgkin lymphoma. Clones were read by immunoSEQ multiplex PCR, and TCRdb kept only the in-frame ones, dropping some. The sample lists approximately 19,000 clones, 70% to 80% seen once, with 15% to 20% in the top ten. Patients all relapsed after autologous stem cell transplantation, and there was variation in brentuximab vedotin exposure. The sequencing used peripheral blood mononuclear cells (PBMCs), collected before the second cycle of nivolumab. The receptors derive from a human donor with classical Hodgkin lymphoma.

This clone is medium-sized (0.01 to 0.1%) in the sample. The rearrangement uses TRBV27 and TRBJ1-6; possibly TRBD1 for D (5 bases). The germline V gene encodes CDR1 MNHEY and CDR2 SMNVEV (reference sequence). Deletions cut 5 bases from V and 3 bases from J, with 14 bases between. This CDR3 is built from 16 residues. The CDR3, as DNA: TGTGCCAGCAGTCTCCGCGGGACTATCTATAATTCACCCCTCCACTTT. This sequence encodes CASSLRGTIYNSPLHF.

This rearrangement joins TRBV4-3 to TRBJ1-5; D is unresolved. V lost 0 bases and J lost 4, with 4 bases in between. This CDR3 is 13 amino acids long. Germline CDR1 and CDR2: LGHNA and YSLEER. The CDR3 spells CASSQDLNQPQHF. The CDR3 bases are TGCGCCAGCAGCCAAGACCTAAATCAGCCCCAGCATTTT.

In its sample, this clone ranks as large. The rearrangement uses TRBV5-8 and TRBJ1-5; 7 positions match TRBD1. Germline V gene data show CDR1 as SGHTS and CDR2 as YDEGEE. The CDR3 extends over 15 amino acids. V was pared by 4 bases and J by 1 base, with 5 bases of the junction left unmatched. The CDR3 protein is CASSIQGFSNQPQHF. In nucleotides, the CDR3 is TGTGCCAGCAGCATACAGGGGTTCAGCAATCAGCCCCAGCATTTT.

This sequence joins TRBV19 and TRBJ1-3, with unresolved D. V was shortened by 3 bases and J by 4 bases, with 7 bases between the two germline ends. The CDR3 length is 13 residues. Looked up from germline, CDR1 is LNHDA and CDR2 is SQIVND (reference sequence). Here the CDR3 reads CASSIMTGNTIYF. The CDR3, as DNA: TGTGCCAGTAGTATTATGACCGGAAACACCATATATTTT.

CDR3 region: CASIPEGYGNTIYF. The CDR3 bases are TGTGCCAGCATCCCTGAGGGGTACGGAAACACCATATATTTT. The chain has TRBV6-6 and TRBJ1-3, with a possible D match to TRBD1 (5 bases). Deletions cut 7 bases from V and 4 bases from J, with 14 bases between. The germline gives CDR1 MNHNY, CDR2 SVGAGI (reference sequence). This CDR3 region has 14 residues.

The chain employs TRBV28 and TRBJ2-5; 8 bases line up with TRBD1. The trim removed 2 bases at V and 5 bases at J, leaving 13 bases unmatched. The CDR3 contains 17 residues. Germline CDR1 reads MDHEN; CDR2 reads SYDVKM. The DNA of the CDR3 is TGTGCCAGCAGTTTAGGTATTGACAGGGGTCGCCGGGAGACCCAGTACTTC. It encodes CASSLGIDRGRRETQYF.

The V gene is TRBV9, the J gene TRBJ1-3; tentatively, D is TRBD1 (6 bases). V dropped 4 bases and J dropped 2 bases, with 10 bases sitting between them. There are 14 residues in the CDR3. The germline V gene encodes CDR1 SGDLS and CDR2 YYNGEE. The CDR3 DNA is TGTGCCAGCAGCCGAACAGGGCCTGGAAACACCATATATTTT. This gives the protein CASSRTGPGNTIYF. Full variable domain (missing parts from reference TRBV9 and TRBJ1-3): DSGVTQTPKHLITATGQRVTLRCSPRSGDLSVYWYQQSLDQGLQFLIQYYNGEERAKGNILERFSAQQFPDLHSELNLSSLELGDSALYFCASSRTGPGNTIYFGEGSWLTVV.

This rearrangement joins TRBV11-3 to TRBJ1-2; D might be TRBD1 (6 bases). Germline CDR1 reads SGHNT; CDR2 reads YENEEA. The V end lost 5 bases, the J end lost 2 bases, and 9 bases lay between the germline ends. The CDR3 runs to 13 residues. The CDR3 reads CASSPDRNYGYTF. The DNA for the CDR3 is TGTGCCAGCAGCCCCGACAGGAACTATGGCTACACCTTC.

The V call is TRBV7-3, the J call TRBJ2-1, with 7 nucleotides matching TRBD1. CDR1 SGHTA and CDR2 FQGTGA come from the germline V gene. V shed 5 bases, J shed 4 bases, and the junction held 8 bases outside the gene matches. CDR3 size: 15 residues. The CDR3, as DNA: TGTGCCAGCAGCATTAGGACAGGACAATACAATGAGCAGTTCTTC. This encodes CASSIRTGQYNEQFF.

The V and J genes are TRBV6-4 and TRBJ2-1; 13 nucleotides align to TRBD2. This CDR3 contains 17 residues. CDR1 is MRHNA and CDR2 is SNTAGT in the germline V gene. V trimming: 3 bases; J trimming: 9 bases; junction bases outside the gene matches: 11. The CDR3 here is CASSEGAGLAGLGEQFF. The CDR3 DNA follows: TGTGCCAGCAGTGAAGGAGCGGGACTAGCGGGATTAGGTGAGCAGTTCTTC.

The gene calls are TRBV11-3 and TRBJ2-7; no definite D call. Germline assignment: CDR1 SGHNT and CDR2 YENEEA. The CDR3 loop spans 14 amino acids. Between the trimmed V and J ends, which lost 0 bases and 0 bases, there was a span of 6 bases. The CDR3 loop is CASSLEASSYEQYF. CDR3 DNA sequence: TGTGCCAGCAGCTTAGAGGCGAGCTCCTACGAGCAGTACTTC. Complete variable domain (other parts from reference TRBV11-3 and TRBJ2-7): EAGVVQSPRYKIIEKKQPVAFWCNPISGHNTLYWYLQNLGQGPELLIRYENEEAVDDSQLPKDRFSAERLKGVDSTLKIQPAELGDSAVYLCASSLEASSYEQYFGPGTRLTVT.

This clone was observed once. The chain is built from TRBV7-9 and TRBJ2-1, with 8 bases lining up with TRBD2. The CDR3 consists of 17 residues. Germline CDR1 and CDR2: SEHNR and FQNEAQ (reference sequence). After removal of 0 bases from V and 7 bases from J, the junction contained 11 bases not matched to a gene. In nucleotides, the CDR3 is TGTGCCAGCAGCTTAGCGCTAGGCGGGGGGACGCGGAATGAGCAGTTCTTC. Protein sequence: CASSLALGGGTRNEQFF.

The chain links TRBV18 to TRBJ1-1; D is undetermined. This CDR3 region has 15 residues. V was clipped by 3 bases and J by 7 bases, with 18 bases between them. Germline V gives CDR1 KGHSH, CDR2 LQKENI. CDR3 DNA: TGTGCCAGCTCACCCGAGGCAACCCTTTCAGGTGAAGCTTTCTTT. Residues: CASSPEATLSGEAFF.

The chain carries TRBV4-1 and TRBJ2-7; 10 nucleotides match TRBD1. From germline, CDR1 is MGHRA and CDR2 YSYEKL. J gave up 5 bases and V 1 base, and 5 bases lay outside the gene matches. CDR3 length: 15 residues. In DNA form, the CDR3 reads TGCGCCAGCAGCCAAGGGCCGGGACAGGGGAACGAGCAGTACTTC. Its translation: CASSQGPGQGNEQYF.

The chain is built from TRBV2 and TRBJ1-1; a weak D match, TRBD1 (6 bases). Looked up from germline, CDR1 is SNHLY and CDR2 is FYNNEI. Trimming stripped 10 bases from V and 0 bases from J, with 12 bases between. CDR3 length equals 13 residues. CDR3: CANRVLMNTEAFF. In nucleotides, the CDR3 is TGTGCCAACAGGGTTTTGATGAACACTGAAGCTTTCTTT.

The chain links TRBV11-2 to TRBJ1-2; 7 nucleotides align to TRBD1. J lost 7 bases, V lost 4 bases, and 6 bases had no gene match. The CDR3 spans 13 residues. The germline V gene encodes CDR1 SGHAT and CDR2 FQNNGV. The CDR3 bases are TGTGCCAGCAGCTCCACAGGGGCCCGTGGCTACACCTTC. Translating gives CASSSTGARGYTF.

The chain combines TRBV4-1 with TRBJ1-3, with no clear D. This CDR3 has 16 amino acids. The germline V and J ends were trimmed by 0 bases and 0 bases, with 9 bases remaining between them. Germline V gene sequence: CDR1 MGHRA, CDR2 YSYEKL. The CDR3, as DNA: TGCGCCAGCAGCCAAGATCGCATTAACTCTGGAAACACCATATATTTT. This translates into CASSQDRINSGNTIYF.

The chain joins TRBV27 to TRBJ1-1; TRBD1 agrees at 7 bases. V was pared by 4 bases and J by 4 bases, with 6 bases of the junction left unmatched. The germline gives CDR1 MNHEY, CDR2 SMNVEV (reference sequence). The CDR3 loop spans 14 amino acids. CDR3 loop: CASSSQGEGTEAFF. The CDR3 DNA follows: TGTGCCAGCAGTTCCCAGGGGGAGGGCACTGAAGCTTTCTTT.

The chain combines TRBV9 with TRBJ2-7; 10 bases align to TRBD1. Germline trimming cut 3 bases from V and 3 bases from J; bases unmatched to any gene: 9. Germline V gives CDR1 SGDLS, CDR2 YYNGEE. The CDR3 loop spans 16 amino acids. The CDR3 DNA follows: TGTGCCAGCAGCGCCTCATTGACAGGGGGCTACTACGAGCAGTACTTC. Amino acids: CASSASLTGGYYEQYF.

The chain recombines TRBV7-3 with TRBJ1-1; 7 bases line up with TRBD1. There are 16 residues in the CDR3. J was trimmed by 2 bases and V by 2 bases; bases with no gene match: 8. Germline V gene sequence: CDR1 SGHTA, CDR2 FQGTGA. DNA for the CDR3: TGTGCCAGCAGCTTAGCGGGGACAGCCGGAAACACTGAAGCTTTCTTT. Its translation is CASSLAGTAGNTEAFF.

The chain employs TRBV6-6 and TRBJ2-7; a possible D gene is TRBD1 (5 bases). This CDR3 spans 15 amino acids. Germline V CDR1 and CDR2: MNHNY, SVGAGI (reference sequence). V was shortened by 0 bases and J by 0 bases, with 9 bases between the two germline ends. The CDR3 sequence: CASSYSGGHSYEQYF. The CDR3 DNA reads TGTGCCAGCAGTTACTCTGGCGGACACTCCTACGAGCAGTACTTC.

A note on this clone: The junction and the germline gene differ at one end; a read error may be behind it. The gene calls are TRBV15 and TRBJ1-5, with TRBD1 as a possible D gene (5 bases). Germline CDR1 is LNHNV and CDR2 is YYDKDF (reference sequence). The CDR3 loop spans 13 amino acids. CDR3 in amino acids: CATSRGGLGPGNF. DNA of the CDR3: TGTGCCACCAGCAGAGGGGGACTGGGCCCGGGGAATTTT. Complete variable domain (other parts from reference TRBV15 and TRBJ1-5): DAMVIQNPRYQVTQFGKPVTLSCSQTLNHNVMYWYQQKSSQAPKLLFHYYDKDFNNEADTPDNFQSRRPNTSFCFLDIRSPGLGDTAMYLCATSRGGLGPGNFGDGTRLSIL.

V usage is TRBV29-1 and J usage is TRBJ1-1; D is ambiguous. V was shortened by 1 base and J by 1 base, with 10 bases between the two germline ends. This CDR3 comprises 14 residues. Germline V gene lookup returns CDR1 SQVTM and CDR2 ANQGSEA. This CDR3 is CSVEGGDGNTEAFF. The CDR3 coding sequence is TGCAGCGTTGAAGGAGGAGACGGGAACACTGAAGCTTTCTTT.

The chain recombines TRBV19 with TRBJ2-2; TRBD1 might be the D (5 bases). The CDR3 is 16 amino acids. Germline assignment: CDR1 LNHDA and CDR2 SQIVND (reference sequence). The V gene lost 5 bases and the J gene lost 7 bases, with 20 bases spanning the gap. The CDR3 DNA follows: TGTGCCAGTAGTGCAGGGCGCCCCCAGAGAGGCGGGGAGCTGTTTTTT. This sequence encodes CASSAGRPQRGGELFF.

This clone was detected a few times. V is TRBV30 and J is TRBJ2-2; the D is unclear. With 3 bases removed from V and 0 bases from J, the gap between germline ends came to 20 bases. The CDR3 spans 18 residues. CDR1 and CDR2 (germline): GTSNPN, SVGIG (reference sequence). CDR3 sequence (DNA): TGTGCCTGGAGAGGTCAAGTATTGGGTGTCGCGAACACCGGGGAGCTGTTTTTT. Its translation is CAWRGQVLGVANTGELFF.

The CDR3 loop is CAINLTPNTEAFF. CDR3 in DNA: TGTGCCATCAACCTGACACCGAACACTGAAGCTTTCTTT. V and J are TRBV10-3 and TRBJ1-1; D gene uncertain. V was pared by 7 bases and J by 1 base, with 10 bases between. This CDR3 has 13 amino acids. CDR1 and CDR2 (germline): ENHRY, SYGVKD.

This clone has a handful of counts. The chain combines TRBV10-1 with TRBJ1-1; no clear D. V gave up 0 bases and J gave up 1 base, with 3 bases separating them. The CDR3 runs to 13 residues. Per germline, CDR1 WNHNN and CDR2 SYGVQD (reference sequence). The CDR3 coding sequence is TGCGCCAGCAGTGAGTCGGCGAACACTGAAGCTTTCTTT. Translated: CASSESANTEAFF.